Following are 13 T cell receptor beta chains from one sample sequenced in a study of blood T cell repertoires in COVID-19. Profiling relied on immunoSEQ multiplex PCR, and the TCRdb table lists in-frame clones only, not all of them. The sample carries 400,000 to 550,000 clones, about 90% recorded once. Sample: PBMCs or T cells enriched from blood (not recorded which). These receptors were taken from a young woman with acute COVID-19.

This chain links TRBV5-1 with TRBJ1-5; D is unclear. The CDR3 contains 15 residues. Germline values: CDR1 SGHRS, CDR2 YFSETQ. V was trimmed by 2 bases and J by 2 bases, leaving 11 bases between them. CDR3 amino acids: CASSFGPEGNQPQHF. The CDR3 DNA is TGCGCCAGCAGCTTTGGACCGGAGGGCAATCAGCCCCAGCATTTT.

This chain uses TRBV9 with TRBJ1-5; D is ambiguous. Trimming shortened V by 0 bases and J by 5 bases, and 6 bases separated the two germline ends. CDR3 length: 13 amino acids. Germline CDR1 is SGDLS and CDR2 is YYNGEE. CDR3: CASSVGSDQPQHF. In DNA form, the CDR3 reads TGTGCCAGCAGCGTAGGGAGTGATCAGCCCCAGCATTTT.

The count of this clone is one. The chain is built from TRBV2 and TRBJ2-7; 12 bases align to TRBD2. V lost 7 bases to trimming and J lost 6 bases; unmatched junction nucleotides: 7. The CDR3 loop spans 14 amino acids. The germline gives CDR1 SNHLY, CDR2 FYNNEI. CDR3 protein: CASTRAGLAGEQYF. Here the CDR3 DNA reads TGTGCCAGCACCCGGGCGGGACTAGCGGGCGAGCAGTACTTC.

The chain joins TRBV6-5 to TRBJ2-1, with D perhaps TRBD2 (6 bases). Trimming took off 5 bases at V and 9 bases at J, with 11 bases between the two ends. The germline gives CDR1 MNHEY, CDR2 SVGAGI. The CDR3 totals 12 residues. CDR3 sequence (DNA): TGTGCCAGCAGTCTCTATAGCGGTGAGCAGTTCTTC. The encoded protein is CASSLYSGEQFF.

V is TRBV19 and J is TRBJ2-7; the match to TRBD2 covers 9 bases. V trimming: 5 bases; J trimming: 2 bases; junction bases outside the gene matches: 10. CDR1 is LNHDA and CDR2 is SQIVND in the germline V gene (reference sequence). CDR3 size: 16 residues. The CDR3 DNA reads TGTGCCAGTAGTCCAACCGAGACTAGCGGAACCTACGAGCAGTACTTC. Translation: CASSPTETSGTYEQYF.

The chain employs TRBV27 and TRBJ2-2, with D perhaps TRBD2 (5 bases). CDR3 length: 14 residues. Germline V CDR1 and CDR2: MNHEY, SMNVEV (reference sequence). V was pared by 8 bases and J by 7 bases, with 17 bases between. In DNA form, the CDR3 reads TGTGCCAGCTCGCTTACGAGGAGGAGCGGGGAGCTGTTTTTT. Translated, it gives CASSLTRRSGELFF.

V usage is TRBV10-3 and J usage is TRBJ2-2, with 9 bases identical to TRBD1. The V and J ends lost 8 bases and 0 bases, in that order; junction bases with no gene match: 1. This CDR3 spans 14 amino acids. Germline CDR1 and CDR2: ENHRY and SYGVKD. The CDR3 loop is CAIRQGANTGELFF. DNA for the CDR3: TGTGCCATCCGACAGGGGGCGAACACCGGGGAGCTGTTTTTT.

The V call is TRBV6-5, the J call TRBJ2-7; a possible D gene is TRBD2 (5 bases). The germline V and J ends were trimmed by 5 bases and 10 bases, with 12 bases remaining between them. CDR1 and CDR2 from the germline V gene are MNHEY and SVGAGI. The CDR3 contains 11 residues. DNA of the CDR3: TGTGCCAGCAGTAACTACGGGATTCAGTACTTC. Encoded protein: CASSNYGIQYF.

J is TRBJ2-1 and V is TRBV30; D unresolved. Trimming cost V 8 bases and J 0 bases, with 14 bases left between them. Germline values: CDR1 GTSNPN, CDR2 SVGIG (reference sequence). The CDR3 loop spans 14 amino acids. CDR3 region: CAGNSLSSYNEQFF. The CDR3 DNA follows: TGTGCCGGGAATAGCCTGAGCTCCTACAATGAGCAGTTCTTC.

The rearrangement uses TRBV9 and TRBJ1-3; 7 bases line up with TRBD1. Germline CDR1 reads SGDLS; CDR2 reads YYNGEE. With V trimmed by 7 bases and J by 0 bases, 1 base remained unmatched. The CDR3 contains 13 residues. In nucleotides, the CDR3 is TGTGCCAGCGGGACAGTCTCTGGAAACACCATATATTTT. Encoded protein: CASGTVSGNTIYF.

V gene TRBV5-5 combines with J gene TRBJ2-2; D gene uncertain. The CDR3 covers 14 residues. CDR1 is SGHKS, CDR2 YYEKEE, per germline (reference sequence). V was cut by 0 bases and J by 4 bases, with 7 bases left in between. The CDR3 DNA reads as TGTGCCAGCAGCTTGGGGAGCCCCACCGGGGAGCTGTTTTTT. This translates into CASSLGSPTGELFF.

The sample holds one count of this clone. Written as DNA, the CDR3 is TGTGCCAGCAGCCCCCGGGTTACGGATTCGGAAGGCTACACCTTC. It specifies CASSPRVTDSEGYTF. V is TRBV9 and J is TRBJ1-2; unclear D gene. The germline gives CDR1 SGDLS, CDR2 YYNGEE. The CDR3 is 15 amino acids. Trimming removed 4 bases at V and 8 bases at J, with 21 bases between.

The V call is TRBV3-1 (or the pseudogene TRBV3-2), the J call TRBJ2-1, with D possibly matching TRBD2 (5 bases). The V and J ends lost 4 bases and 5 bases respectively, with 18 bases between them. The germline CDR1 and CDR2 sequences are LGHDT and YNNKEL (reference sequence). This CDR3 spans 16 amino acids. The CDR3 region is CASSPLRYSANNEQFF. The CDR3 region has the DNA TGTGCCAGCAGCCCCCTCCGGTATAGCGCCAACAATGAGCAGTTCTTC.